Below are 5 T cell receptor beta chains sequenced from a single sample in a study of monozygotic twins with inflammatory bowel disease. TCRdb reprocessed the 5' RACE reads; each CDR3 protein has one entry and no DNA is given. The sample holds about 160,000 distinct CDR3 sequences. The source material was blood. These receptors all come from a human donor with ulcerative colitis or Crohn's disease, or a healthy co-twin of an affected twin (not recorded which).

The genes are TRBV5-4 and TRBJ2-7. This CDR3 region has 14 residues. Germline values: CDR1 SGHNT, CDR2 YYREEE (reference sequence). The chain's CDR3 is CASSTASGDYEQYF.

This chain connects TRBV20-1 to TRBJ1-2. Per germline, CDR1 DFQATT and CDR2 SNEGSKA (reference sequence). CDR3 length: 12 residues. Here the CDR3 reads CSASSANYGYTF.

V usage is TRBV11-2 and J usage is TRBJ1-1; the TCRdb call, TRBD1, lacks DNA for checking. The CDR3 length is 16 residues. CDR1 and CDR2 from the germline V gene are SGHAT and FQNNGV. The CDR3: CASSFPPGQVTSGAFF.

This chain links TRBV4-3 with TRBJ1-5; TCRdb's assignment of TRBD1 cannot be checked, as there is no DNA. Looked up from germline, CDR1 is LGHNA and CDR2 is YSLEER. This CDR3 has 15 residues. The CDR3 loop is CASSQEGEGNQPQHF.

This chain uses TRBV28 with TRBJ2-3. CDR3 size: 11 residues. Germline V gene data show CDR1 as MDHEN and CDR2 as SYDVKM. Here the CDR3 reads CATKLIDTQYF.